This T cell receptor (beta chain) stems from a study of blood T cell repertoires in COVID-19. The CDR3 covers 12 residues. The V end lost 1 base, the J end lost 7 bases, and 11 bases lay between the germline ends. Germline CDR1 is SQVTM and CDR2 is ANQGSEA. Clones were sequenced by immunoSEQ multiplex PCR, and TCRdb holds only the in-frame ones, with some missing. The repertoire consists of fewer than 100,000 clones, with over 75% occurring once and the leading ten covering 3.8%. A few counts support this clone. Other DNA sequences within the sample encode an identical CDR3. The chain combines TRBV29-1 with TRBJ2-7, with D tentatively TRBD1 (6 bases). Sequencing used peripheral blood. This receptor was taken from a man between 60 and 75 years old with acute or convalescent COVID-19. The CDR3 here is CSVEVGTGEQYF. CDR3 nucleotides: TGCAGCGTTGAAGTCGGTACAGGGGAGCAGTACTTC.